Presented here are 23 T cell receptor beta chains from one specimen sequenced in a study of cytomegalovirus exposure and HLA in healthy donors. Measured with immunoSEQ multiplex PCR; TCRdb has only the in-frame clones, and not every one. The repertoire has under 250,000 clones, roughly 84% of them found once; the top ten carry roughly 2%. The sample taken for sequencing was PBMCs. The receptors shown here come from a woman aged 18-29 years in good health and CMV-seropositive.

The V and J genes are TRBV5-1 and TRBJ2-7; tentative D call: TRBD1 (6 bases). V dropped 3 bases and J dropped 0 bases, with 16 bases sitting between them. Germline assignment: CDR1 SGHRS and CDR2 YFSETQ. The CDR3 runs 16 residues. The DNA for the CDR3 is TGCGCCAGCAGCTCGGGTTCTACAGGGAGCTCCTACGAGCAGTACTTC. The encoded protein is CASSSGSTGSSYEQYF. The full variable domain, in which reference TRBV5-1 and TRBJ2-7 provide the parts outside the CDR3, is KAGVTQTPRYLIKTRGQQVTLSCSPISGHRSVSWYQQTPGQGLQFLFEYFSETQRNKGNFPGRFSGRQFSNSRSEMNVSTLELGDSALYLCASSSGSTGSSYEQYFGPGTRLTVT.

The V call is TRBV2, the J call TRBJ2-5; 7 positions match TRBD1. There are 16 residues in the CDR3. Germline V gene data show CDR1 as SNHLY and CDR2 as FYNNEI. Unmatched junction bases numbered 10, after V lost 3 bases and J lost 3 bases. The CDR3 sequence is CASSETLWDSKETQYF. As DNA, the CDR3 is TGTGCCAGCAGTGAGACGCTTTGGGACAGTAAAGAGACCCAGTACTTC. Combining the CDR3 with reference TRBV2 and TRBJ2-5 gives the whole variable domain EPEVTQTPSHQVTQMGQEVILRCVPISNHLYFYWYRQILGQKVEFLVSFYNNEISEKSEIFDDQFSVERPDGSNFTLKIRSTKLEDSAMYFCASSETLWDSKETQYFGPGTRLLVL.

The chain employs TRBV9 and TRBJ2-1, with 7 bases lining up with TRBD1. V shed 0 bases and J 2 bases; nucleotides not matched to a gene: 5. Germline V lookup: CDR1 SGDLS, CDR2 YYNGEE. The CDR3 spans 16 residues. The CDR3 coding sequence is TGTGCCAGCAGCGTAGAGGGGGCGGGCACCTACAATGAGCAGTTCTTC. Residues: CASSVEGAGTYNEQFF.

CDR3 loop: CASSLGGLENEKLFF. The CDR3 nucleotides read TGCGCCAGCAGCTTAGGGGGTTTGGAAAATGAAAAACTGTTTTTT. V and J are TRBV5-1 and TRBJ1-4; maybe TRBD1 (6 bases). Germline CDR1 SGHRS, CDR2 YFSETQ. The CDR3 extends over 15 amino acids. V lost 2 bases and J lost 5, with 13 bases in between.

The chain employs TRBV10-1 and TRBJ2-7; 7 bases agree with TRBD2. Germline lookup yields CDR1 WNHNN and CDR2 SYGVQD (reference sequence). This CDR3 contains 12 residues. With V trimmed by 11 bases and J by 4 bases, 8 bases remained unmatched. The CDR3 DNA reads TGCGCCTGCGGGAGCAGCTCGTACGAGCAGTACTTC. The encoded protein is CACGSSSYEQYF.

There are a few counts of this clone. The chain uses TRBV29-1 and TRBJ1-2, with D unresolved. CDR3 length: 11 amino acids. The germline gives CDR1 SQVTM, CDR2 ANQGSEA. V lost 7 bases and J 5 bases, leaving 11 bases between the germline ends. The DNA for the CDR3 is TGCAGCGCACGTGCGGGGTATGGCTACACCTTC. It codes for CSARAGYGYTF.

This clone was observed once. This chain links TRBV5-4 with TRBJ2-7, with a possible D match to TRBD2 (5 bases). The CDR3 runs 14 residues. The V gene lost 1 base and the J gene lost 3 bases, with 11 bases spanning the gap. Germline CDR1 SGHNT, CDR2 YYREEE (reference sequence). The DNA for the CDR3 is TGTGCCAGCAGCTTGAGCGGAATGAGCTACGAGCAGTACTTC. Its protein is CASSLSGMSYEQYF.

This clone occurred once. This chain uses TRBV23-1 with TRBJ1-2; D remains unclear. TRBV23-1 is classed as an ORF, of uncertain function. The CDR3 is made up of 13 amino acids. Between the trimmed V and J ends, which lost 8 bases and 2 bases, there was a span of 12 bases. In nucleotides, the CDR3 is TGCGCCAGCTTCCAGATGATGAACTATGGCTACACCTTC. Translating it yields CASFQMMNYGYTF.

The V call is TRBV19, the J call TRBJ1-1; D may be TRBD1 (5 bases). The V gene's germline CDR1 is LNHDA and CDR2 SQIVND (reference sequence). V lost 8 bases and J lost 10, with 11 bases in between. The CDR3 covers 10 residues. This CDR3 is CASWGVAAFF. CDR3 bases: TGTGCCAGTTGGGGGGTTGCAGCTTTCTTT.

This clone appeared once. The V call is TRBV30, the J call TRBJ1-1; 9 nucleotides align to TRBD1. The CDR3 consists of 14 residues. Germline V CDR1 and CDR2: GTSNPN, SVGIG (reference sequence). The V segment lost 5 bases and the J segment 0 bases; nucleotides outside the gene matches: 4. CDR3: CAWDRGSLNTEAFF. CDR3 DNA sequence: TGTGCCTGGGACAGGGGGAGCTTGAACACTGAAGCTTTCTTT.

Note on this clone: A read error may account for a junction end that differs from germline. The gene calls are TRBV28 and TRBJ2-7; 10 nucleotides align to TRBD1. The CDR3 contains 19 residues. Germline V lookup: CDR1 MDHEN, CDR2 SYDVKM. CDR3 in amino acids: CASSSPQTGPGQGSPRVHF. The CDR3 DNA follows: TGTGCCAGCAGTTCCCCGCAAACAGGGCCGGGACAGGGGTCCCCGCGGGTGCACTTC.

The DNA for the CDR3 is TGTGCTAGTGGTGAAGGGGGGGGCGGTTACGAGCAGTACTTC. Translated: CASGEGGGGYEQYF. The chain couples TRBV12-5 to TRBJ2-7, with D possibly being TRBD2 (7 bases). Trimming pared 5 bases from V and 4 bases from J, leaving 15 bases between. CDR1 is LGHNT and CDR2 is FRNRAP in the germline V gene. CDR3 length: 14 amino acids.

CDR3: CASSRQPGSDLLYEQYF. The DNA for the CDR3 is TGCGCCAGCAGCCGCCAACCGGGATCCGACCTACTCTACGAGCAGTACTTC. The gene calls are TRBV4-1 and TRBJ2-7, with D possibly TRBD2 on 5 matching bases. Germline V lookup: CDR1 MGHRA, CDR2 YSYEKL. CDR3 length: 17 amino acids. V dropped 4 bases and J dropped 3 bases, with 22 bases sitting between them.

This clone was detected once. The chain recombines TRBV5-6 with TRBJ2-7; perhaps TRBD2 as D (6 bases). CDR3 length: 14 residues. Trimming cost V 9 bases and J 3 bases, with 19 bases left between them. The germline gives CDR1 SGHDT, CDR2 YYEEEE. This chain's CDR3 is CATIRQGLNYEQYF. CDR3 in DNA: TGTGCCACCATACGTCAGGGACTCAACTACGAGCAGTACTTC.

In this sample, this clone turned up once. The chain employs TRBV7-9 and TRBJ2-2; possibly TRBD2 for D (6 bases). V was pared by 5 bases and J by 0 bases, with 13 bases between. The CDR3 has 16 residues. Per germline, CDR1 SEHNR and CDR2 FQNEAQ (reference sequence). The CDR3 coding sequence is TGTGCCAGCAGCCCCCGGGGGACTCCGAACACCGGGGAGCTGTTTTTT. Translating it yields CASSPRGTPNTGELFF.

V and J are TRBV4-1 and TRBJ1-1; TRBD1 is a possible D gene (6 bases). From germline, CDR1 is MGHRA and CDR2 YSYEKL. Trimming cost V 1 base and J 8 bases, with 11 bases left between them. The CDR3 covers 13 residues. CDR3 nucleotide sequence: TGCGCCAGCAGCCAAGGAGGGGGTATCGAAGCTTTCTTT. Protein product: CASSQGGGIEAFF.

The CDR3 DNA reads as TGTGCCAGCACCCAAGGACTAGCTCTCTACGAGCAGTACTTC. This sequence encodes CASTQGLALYEQYF. The chain uses TRBV6-1 and TRBJ2-7; 8 bases are a match to TRBD2. The CDR3 is 14 amino acids. With 7 bases clipped from V and 3 bases from J, the junction kept 8 bases outside the gene matches. The germline V gene encodes CDR1 MNHNS and CDR2 SASEGT.

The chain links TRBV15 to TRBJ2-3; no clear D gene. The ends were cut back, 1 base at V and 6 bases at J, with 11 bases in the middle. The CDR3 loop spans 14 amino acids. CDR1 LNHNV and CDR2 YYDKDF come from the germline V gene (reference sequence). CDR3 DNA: TGTGCCACCAGCAGAGGAGGAGTCAGCGATACGCAGTATTTT. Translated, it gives CATSRGGVSDTQYF.

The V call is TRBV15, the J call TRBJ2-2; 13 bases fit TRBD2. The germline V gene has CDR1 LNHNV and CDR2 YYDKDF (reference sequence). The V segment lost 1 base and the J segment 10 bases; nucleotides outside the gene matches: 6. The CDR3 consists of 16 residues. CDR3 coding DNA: TGTGCCACCAGCAGAGGGACTAGCGGGAGTCTCGCGGAGCTGTTTTTT. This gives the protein CATSRGTSGSLAELFF. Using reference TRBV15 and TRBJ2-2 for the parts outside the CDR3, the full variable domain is DAMVIQNPRYQVTQFGKPVTLSCSQTLNHNVMYWYQQKSSQAPKLLFHYYDKDFNNEADTPDNFQSRRPNTSFCFLDIRSPGLGDTAMYLCATSRGTSGSLAELFFGEGSRLTVL.

CDR3 nucleotides: TGTGCCAGCAGCGGACGGACAGGTCCCCATGAAAAACTGTTTTTT. Its translation: CASSGRTGPHEKLFF. The V gene is TRBV9, the J gene TRBJ1-4; TRBD1 matches at 7 bases. Losses at the gene ends were 3 bases for V and 6 bases for J; bases not matched to a gene: 8. The CDR3 sequence is 15 residues long. Germline V gene data show CDR1 as SGDLS and CDR2 as YYNGEE.

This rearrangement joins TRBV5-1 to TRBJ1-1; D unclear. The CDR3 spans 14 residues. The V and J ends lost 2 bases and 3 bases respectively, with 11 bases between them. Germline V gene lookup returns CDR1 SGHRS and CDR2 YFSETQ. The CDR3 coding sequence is TGCGCCAGCAGCTTCCAGGTGCTTGACACTGAAGCTTTCTTT. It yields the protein CASSFQVLDTEAFF.

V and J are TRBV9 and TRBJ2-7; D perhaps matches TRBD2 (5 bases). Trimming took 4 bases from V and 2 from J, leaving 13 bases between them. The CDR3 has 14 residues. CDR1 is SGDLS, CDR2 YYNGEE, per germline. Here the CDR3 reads CASSPRTGTYEQYF. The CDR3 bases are TGTGCCAGCAGCCCCCGGACGGGAACCTACGAGCAGTACTTC.

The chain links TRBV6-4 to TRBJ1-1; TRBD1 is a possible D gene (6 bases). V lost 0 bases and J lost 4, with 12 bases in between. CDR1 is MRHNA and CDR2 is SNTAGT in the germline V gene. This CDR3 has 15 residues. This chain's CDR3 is CASSDSKQGATEAFF. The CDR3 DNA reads TGTGCCAGCAGTGACTCGAAACAGGGAGCCACTGAAGCTTTCTTT.